Listed below are T cell receptor beta chains from one sample, sequenced in a study of beta chain features in type 1 diabetes. The data were produced by immunoSEQ multiplex PCR, yet TCRdb's version contains in-frame clones alone and is incomplete. The sample records around 140,000 clones, 9% being singletons. The sample consisted of central memory CD4+ T cells from blood. These receptors all come from a young man with type 1 diabetes. Both conserved end residues are part of each CDR3. The D gene is left open where the match is weak. Size values are once, few and many counts, or a class for expanded clones, and some rows have none.

>TRBJ2-7|few|TRBD1|TRBV19
CASSPHNPGQGPYEQYF
TGTGCCAGTAGTCCCCATAATCCCGGACAGGGCCCCTACGAGCAGTACTTC
>TRBJ2-3|few|-|TRBV2
CASSPKGSTDTQYF
TGTGCCAGCAGCCCGAAGGGGAGCACAGATACGCAGTATTTT
>TRBJ1-1|few|TRBD1|TRBV5-4
CASSPPGTGAVEAFF
TGTGCCAGCAGCCCTCCCGGGACAGGGGCAGTTGAAGCTTTCTTT
>TRBJ2-5|-|-|TRBV5-1
CASGSGVQETQYF
TGCGCCAGCGGTTCCGGGGTCCAAGAGACCCAGTACTTC
>TRBJ1-3|-|-|TRBV9
CASSARVFSGNTIYF
TGTGCCAGCAGCGCCCGGGTGTTTTCCGGAAACACCATATATTTT
>TRBJ2-7|-|TRBD1|TRBV4-3
CASSQRQGSEQYF
TGCGCCAGCAGCCAACGACAGGGGTCCGAGCAGTACTTC
>TRBJ1-2|few|-|TRBV27
CASSPDRAYGYTF
TGTGCCAGCAGCCCCGACAGAGCCTATGGCTACACCTTC
>TRBJ2-5|-|TRBD2|TRBV7-2
CASSVRLAGGLETQYF
TGTGCCAGCAGCGTCCGACTAGCGGGGGGGCTAGAGACCCAGTACTTC
>TRBJ2-7|-|TRBD2|TRBV29-1
CSVSELAGSYEQYF
TGCAGCGTTTCCGAACTAGCGGGGTCCTACGAGCAGTACTTC
>TRBJ1-1|-|-|TRBV10-3
CAIRAEGRNTEAFF
TGTGCCATCAGAGCGGAGGGGAGGAACACTGAAGCTTTCTTT
>TRBJ1-5|few|-|TRBV28
CASSRHWGTGQPQHF
TGTGCCAGCAGTCGACATTGGGGAACGGGACAGCCCCAGCATTTT
>TRBJ2-5|-|-|TRBV2
CASSDGGLRETQYF
TGTGCCAGCAGTGATGGCGGCCTAAGAGAGACCCAGTACTTC
>TRBJ2-7|few|-|TRBV30
CAWSFHSYEQYF
TGTGCCTGGAGTTTTCACTCCTACGAGCAGTACTTC
>TRBJ2-7|few|TRBD1|TRBV18
CASSPTTGPSYEQYF
TGTGCCAGCTCACCAACGACAGGGCCCTCCTACGAGCAGTACTTC
>TRBJ2-7|-|TRBD2|TRBV7-3
CASSSSGTGGYEQYF
TGTGCCAGCAGCTCCTCCGGGACGGGAGGGTACGAGCAGTACTTC
>TRBJ1-4|few|-|TRBV6-6
CASRRLNEKLFF
TGTGCCAGCAGGCGCCTTAATGAAAAACTGTTTTTT
>TRBJ2-2|few|-|TRBV12-5
CASGLNTGELFF
TGTGCTAGTGGCCTGAACACCGGGGAGCTGTTTTTT
>TRBJ2-3|few|-|TRBV5-1
CASSSLATDTQYF
TGCGCCAGCAGCTCCTTAGCAACAGATACGCAGTATTTT
>TRBJ2-3|-|-|TRBV28
CASSYQFRDKYF
TGTGCCAGCAGTTATCAATTTCGGGACAAGTATTTT
>TRBJ1-1|-|-|TRBV29-1
CSVGNERGEAFF
TGCAGCGTTGGCAACGAACGGGGTGAAGCTTTCTTT
>TRBJ2-1|-|-|TRBV5-1
CASRPGEGGNEQFF
TGCGCCAGCCGCCCCGGAGAGGGTGGGAATGAGCAGTTCTTC
>TRBJ2-7|-|TRBD1|TRBV11-2
CASSFNGQDEQYF
TGTGCCAGCAGCTTCAACGGACAGGATGAGCAGTACTTC
>TRBJ1-6|few|-|TRBV7-2
CASSRTDYNSPLHF
TGTGCCAGCAGCAGGACAGACTATAATTCACCCCTCCACTTT
>TRBJ1-2|many|-|TRBV5-1
CASSLGGTNYGYTF
TGCGCCAGCAGCTTGGGGGGCACTAACTATGGCTACACCTTC
>TRBJ1-6|few|-|TRBV7-8
CASSYRQADSPLHF
TGTGCCAGCAGCTACCGACAGGCTGATTCACCCCTCCACTTT
>TRBJ2-1|many|-|TRBV7-3
CASSLSVTSSLFF
TGTGCCAGCAGCTTAAGTGTGACTAGTAGTCTGTTCTTC
>TRBJ2-1|-|-|TRBV7-6
CASSRYYNEQFF
TGTGCCAGCAGCCGTTACTACAATGAGCAGTTCTTC
>TRBJ2-1|many|TRBD1|TRBV6-1
CASNPGQGATEQFF
TGTGCCAGCAACCCGGGACAGGGGGCAACTGAGCAGTTCTTC
>TRBJ1-1|-|TRBD1|TRBV2
CASIQELGQREAFF
TGTGCCAGCATTCAAGAATTGGGACAGCGTGAAGCTTTCTTT
>TRBJ1-1|few|-|TRBV4-2
CASSQDGGREAFF
TGTGCCAGCAGCCAAGATGGGGGCAGAGAAGCTTTCTTT
>TRBJ2-3|-|TRBD2|TRBV27
CASMISGGVGTQYF
TGTGCCAGCATGATTAGCGGGGGGGTCGGTACGCAGTATTTT
>TRBJ2-6|-|-|TRBV19
CASSKPGQSGANVLTF
TGTGCCAGTAGTAAGCCCGGACAGTCTGGGGCCAACGTCCTGACTTTC
>TRBJ2-2|few|-|TRBV5-1
CASSLAVGNTGELFF
TGCGCCAGCAGCTTGGCAGTTGGGAACACCGGGGAGCTGTTTTTT
>TRBJ2-5|few|-|TRBV7-9
CASSFVARETQYF
TGTGCCAGCAGCTTTGTTGCCCGGGAGACCCAGTACTTC
>TRBJ2-1|-|TRBD2|TRBV4-2
CASSQDGGTREDNEQFF
TGTGCCAGCAGCCAAGACGGCGGGACTAGGGAAGACAATGAGCAGTTCTTC
>TRBJ2-3|-|-|TRBV4-3
CASSQDFNPQHSTDTQYF
TGCGCCAGCAGCCAGGACTTCAACCCGCAGCATAGCACAGATACGCAGTATTTT
>TRBJ1-2|-|-|TRBV5-8
CASSLADQDGYTF
TGTGCCAGCAGCTTGGCGGATCAGGATGGCTACACCTTC
>TRBJ2-1|-|-|TRBV7-8
CATGGRGRLGEQFF
TGTGCAACCGGCGGGCGGGGGCGCCTGGGTGAGCAGTTCTTC
>TRBJ2-3|-|TRBD2|TRBV19
CASSPLTSGAYTDTQYF
TGTGCCAGTAGCCCTCTGACTAGCGGGGCCTACACAGATACGCAGTATTTT
>TRBJ2-3|-|-|TRBV11-2
CASSVGGSPDTQYF
TGTGCCAGCAGCGTTGGGGGGTCCCCAGATACGCAGTATTTT
>TRBJ2-3|few|-|TRBV7-3
CASSEGLNTDTQYF
TGTGCCAGCAGCGAGGGACTCAACACAGATACGCAGTATTTT
>TRBJ1-3|few|-|TRBV5-1
CASSLAYGHLGNTIYF
TGCGCCAGCAGCTTGGCTTACGGACATCTCGGAAACACCATATATTTT
>TRBJ1-3|few|-|TRBV7-9
CASSLGGYSGNTIYF
TGTGCCAGCAGCTTAGGGGGCTACTCTGGAAACACCATATATTTT
>TRBJ2-7|few|-|TRBV9
CASSLRWGDEQYF
TGTGCCAGCAGCCTAAGGTGGGGGGACGAGCAGTACTTC
>TRBJ1-2|few|-|TRBV2
CASSSDRNYGYTF
TGTGCCAGCAGTTCCGACAGGAACTATGGCTACACCTTC
>TRBJ1-5|-|-|TRBV27
CARGPTDGNQPQHF
TGTGCCAGGGGCCCGACAGACGGAAATCAGCCCCAGCATTTT
>TRBJ2-7|few|TRBD1|TRBV7-8
CASSLGTGGIFMYEQYF
TGTGCCAGCAGCTTAGGTACAGGGGGCATTTTTATGTACGAGCAGTACTTC
>TRBJ2-5|few|-|TRBV7-9
CASRKDGKETQYF
TGTGCCAGCAGGAAAGACGGGAAAGAGACCCAGTACTTC
>TRBJ2-5|few|-|TRBV6-6
CASSQTAGSGETQYF
TGTGCCAGCAGCCAGACAGCCGGTTCGGGAGAGACCCAGTACTTC
>TRBJ1-1|-|-|TRBV7-2
CASSFVEATEAFF
TGTGCCAGCAGCTTTGTGGAGGCCACTGAAGCTTTCTTT
>TRBJ1-3|few|TRBD1|TRBV29-1
CSAQTGIIGGNTIYF
TGCAGCGCCCAGACAGGGATAATTGGGGGAAACACCATATATTTT
>TRBJ2-3|-|TRBD1|TRBV28
CASVDRGRTDTQYF
TGTGCCAGCGTCGACAGGGGCCGCACAGATACGCAGTATTTT
>TRBJ1-2|-|-|TRBV9
CASTPRVGGYTF
TGTGCCAGCACCCCGAGGGTGGGGGGCTACACCTTC
>TRBJ1-6|-|-|TRBV2
CASRTIAGSPLHF
TGTGCCAGCAGAACAATTGCGGGTTCACCCCTCCACTTT
>TRBJ2-7|-|-|TRBV20-1
CSASPQGGQYF
TGCAGTGCCAGCCCCCAGGGGGGGCAGTACTTC
>TRBJ2-5|few|TRBD2|TRBV7-2
CASSLVTSGVETQYF
TGTGCCAGCAGCTTAGTGACTAGCGGGGTGGAGACCCAGTACTTC
>TRBJ2-1|few|-|TRBV11-2
CASSLPENNEQFF
TGTGCCAGCAGCTTACCGGAGAACAATGAGCAGTTCTTC